These 2 T cell receptor beta chains were sequenced from one sample in a study of shared clonotypes between healthy human individuals. Data came from immunoSEQ multiplex PCR; TCRdb stores just in-frame clones and leaves some out. The sample lists under 850,000 clones, roughly 92% occurring once. Naive CD8 cells were CD45RO-negative, positively selected for CCR7, excluding terminally differentiated effector memory CD45RA+ cells. The source material was naive CD8+ T cells sorted from blood. All receptors derive from a man in his thirties or forties in good health.

The V call is TRBV28, the J call TRBJ2-1; 8 nucleotides line up with TRBD2. The CDR3 covers 15 residues. The V segment lost 2 bases and the J segment 10 bases; nucleotides outside the gene matches: 10. Germline values: CDR1 MDHEN, CDR2 SYDVKM. CDR3 in DNA: TGTGCCAGCAGTTTAACGACTAGCGACCTTCTGGAGCAGTTCTTC. Its translation is CASSLTTSDLLEQFF.

The chain links TRBV7-2 to TRBJ2-5; tentative D call: TRBD2 (5 bases). The CDR3 consists of 15 residues. Germline loops: CDR1 SGHTA, CDR2 FQGNSA. The V end was cut by 0 bases, the J end by 1 base, with 9 bases between. The CDR3 is CASSLARAAQETQYF. The DNA of the CDR3 is TGTGCCAGCAGCTTAGCGCGGGCAGCCCAAGAGACCCAGTACTTC.